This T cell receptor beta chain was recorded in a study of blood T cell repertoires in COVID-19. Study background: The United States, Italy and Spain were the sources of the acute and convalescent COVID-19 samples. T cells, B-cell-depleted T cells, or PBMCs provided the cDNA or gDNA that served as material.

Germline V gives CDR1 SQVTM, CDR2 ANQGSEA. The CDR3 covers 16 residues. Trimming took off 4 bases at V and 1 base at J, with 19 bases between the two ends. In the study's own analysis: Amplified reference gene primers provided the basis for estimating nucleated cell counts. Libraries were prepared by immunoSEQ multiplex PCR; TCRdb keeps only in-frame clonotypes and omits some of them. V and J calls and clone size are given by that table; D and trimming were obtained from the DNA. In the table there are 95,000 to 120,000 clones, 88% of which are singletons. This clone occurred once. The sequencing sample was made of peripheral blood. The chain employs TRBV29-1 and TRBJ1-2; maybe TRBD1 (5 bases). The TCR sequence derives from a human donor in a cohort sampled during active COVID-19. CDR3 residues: CSVAGAGGKINYGYTF. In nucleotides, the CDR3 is TGCAGCGTTGCCGGGGCCGGGGGGAAAATTAACTATGGCTACACCTTC.